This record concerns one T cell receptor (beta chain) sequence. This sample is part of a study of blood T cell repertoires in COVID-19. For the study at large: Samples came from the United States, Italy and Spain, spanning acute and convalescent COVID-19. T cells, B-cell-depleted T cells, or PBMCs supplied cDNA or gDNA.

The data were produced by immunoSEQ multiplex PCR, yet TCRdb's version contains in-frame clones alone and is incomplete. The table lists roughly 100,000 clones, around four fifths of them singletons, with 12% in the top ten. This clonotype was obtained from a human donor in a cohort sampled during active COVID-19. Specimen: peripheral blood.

The CDR3 reads CASSRGGNTGELFF. In DNA, the CDR3 is TGTGCCAGCAGCCGGGGAGGAAACACCGGGGAGCTGTTTTTT. The chain combines TRBV7-2 with TRBJ2-2, with D maybe TRBD2 (6 bases). V lost 5 bases and J 2 bases, leaving 9 bases between the germline ends. CDR3 length equals 14 residues. Germline values: CDR1 SGHTA, CDR2 FQGNSA.